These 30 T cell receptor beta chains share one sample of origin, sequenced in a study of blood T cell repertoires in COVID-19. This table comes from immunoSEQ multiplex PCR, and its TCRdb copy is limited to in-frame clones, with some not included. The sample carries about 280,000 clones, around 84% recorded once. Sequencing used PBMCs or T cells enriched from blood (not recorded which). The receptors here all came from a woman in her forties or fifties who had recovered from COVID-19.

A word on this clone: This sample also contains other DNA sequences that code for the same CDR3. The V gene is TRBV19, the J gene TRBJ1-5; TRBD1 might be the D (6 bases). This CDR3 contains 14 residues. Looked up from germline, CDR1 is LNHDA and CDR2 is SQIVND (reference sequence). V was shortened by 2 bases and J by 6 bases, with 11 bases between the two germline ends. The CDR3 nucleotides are TGTGCCAGTAGTATAAGGGGGGGCGGTCAGCCCCAGCATTTT. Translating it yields CASSIRGGGQPQHF.

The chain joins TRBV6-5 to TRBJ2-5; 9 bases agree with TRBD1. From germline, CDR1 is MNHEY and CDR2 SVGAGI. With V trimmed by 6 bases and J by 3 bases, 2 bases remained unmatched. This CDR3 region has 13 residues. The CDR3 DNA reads TGTGCCAGCAGCCGGGACAGGGAAGAGACCCAGTACTTC. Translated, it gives CASSRDREETQYF.

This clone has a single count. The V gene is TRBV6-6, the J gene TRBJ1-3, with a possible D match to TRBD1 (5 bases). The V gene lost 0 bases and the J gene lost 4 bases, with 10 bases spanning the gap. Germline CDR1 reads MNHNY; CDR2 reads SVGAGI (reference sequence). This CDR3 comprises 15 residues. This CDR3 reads CASSYSQGLGNTIYF. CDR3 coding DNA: TGTGCCAGCAGTTACTCGCAGGGCCTCGGAAACACCATATATTTT.

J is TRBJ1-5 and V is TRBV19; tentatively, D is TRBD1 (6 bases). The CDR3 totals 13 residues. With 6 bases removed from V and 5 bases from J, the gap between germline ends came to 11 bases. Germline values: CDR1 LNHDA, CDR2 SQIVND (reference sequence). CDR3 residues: CASRLQGDQPQHF. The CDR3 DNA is TGTGCCAGTAGGCTACAGGGAGATCAGCCCCAGCATTTT. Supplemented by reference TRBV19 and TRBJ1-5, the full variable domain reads DGGITQSPKYLFRKEGQNVTLSCEQNLNHDAMYWYRQDPGQGLRLIYYSQIVNDFQKGDIAEGYSVSREKKESFPLTVTSAQKNPTAFYLCASRLQGDQPQHFGDGTRLSIL.

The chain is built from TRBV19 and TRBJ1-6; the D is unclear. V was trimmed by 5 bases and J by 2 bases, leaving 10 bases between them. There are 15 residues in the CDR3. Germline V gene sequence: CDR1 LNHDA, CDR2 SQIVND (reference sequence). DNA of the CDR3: TGTGCCAGTAGTGACGAGGCCCCCTATAATTCACCCCTCCACTTT. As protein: CASSDEAPYNSPLHF.

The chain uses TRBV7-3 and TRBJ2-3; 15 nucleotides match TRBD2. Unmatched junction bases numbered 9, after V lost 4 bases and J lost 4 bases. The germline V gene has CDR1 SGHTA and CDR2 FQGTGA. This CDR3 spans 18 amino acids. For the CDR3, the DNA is TGTGCCAGCAGCTCCCCCGGGACTAGCGGGGGGAGGCCAGATACGCAGTATTTT. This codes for CASSSPGTSGGRPDTQYF.

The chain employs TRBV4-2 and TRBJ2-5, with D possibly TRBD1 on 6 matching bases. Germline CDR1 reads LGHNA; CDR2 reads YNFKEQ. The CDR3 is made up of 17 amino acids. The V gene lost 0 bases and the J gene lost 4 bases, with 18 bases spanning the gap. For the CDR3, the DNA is TGTGCCAGCAGCCAAGATAACGTCAGGGGATCGGTAGAGACCCAGTACTTC. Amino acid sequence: CASSQDNVRGSVETQYF.

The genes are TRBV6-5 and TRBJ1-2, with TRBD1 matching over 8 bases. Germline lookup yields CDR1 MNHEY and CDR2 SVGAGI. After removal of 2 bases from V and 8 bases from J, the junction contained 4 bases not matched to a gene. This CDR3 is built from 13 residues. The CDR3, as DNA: TGTGCCAGCAGTTACGACAGGGGAGCCGGCTACACCTTC. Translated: CASSYDRGAGYTF.

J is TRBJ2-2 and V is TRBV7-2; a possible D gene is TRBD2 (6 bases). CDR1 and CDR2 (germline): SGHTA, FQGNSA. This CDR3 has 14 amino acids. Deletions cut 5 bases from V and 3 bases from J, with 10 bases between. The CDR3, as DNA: TGTGCCAGCAGCCTGGGACTCTACACCGGGGAGCTGTTTTTT. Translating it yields CASSLGLYTGELFF.

This CDR3 reads CASSPSSTGAYGYTF. The CDR3 coding sequence is TGTGCCAGCAGCCCGAGTTCAACAGGGGCTTATGGCTACACCTTC. The chain uses TRBV9 and TRBJ1-2; 7 nucleotides agree with TRBD1. The CDR3 is made up of 15 amino acids. Germline lookup yields CDR1 SGDLS and CDR2 YYNGEE. The trim removed 4 bases at V and 5 bases at J, leaving 11 bases unmatched.

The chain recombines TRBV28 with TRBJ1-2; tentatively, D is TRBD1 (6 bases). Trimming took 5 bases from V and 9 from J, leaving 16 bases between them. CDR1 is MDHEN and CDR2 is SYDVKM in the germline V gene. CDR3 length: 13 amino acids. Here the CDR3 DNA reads TGTGCCAGCAGTAGTACAGGGTACTACCGCTACACCTTC. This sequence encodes CASSSTGYYRYTF.

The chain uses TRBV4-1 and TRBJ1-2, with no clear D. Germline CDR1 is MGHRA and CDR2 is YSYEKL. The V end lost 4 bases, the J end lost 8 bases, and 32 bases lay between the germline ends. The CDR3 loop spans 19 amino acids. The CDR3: CASSLNLPTRPGVMYGYTF. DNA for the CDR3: TGCGCCAGCAGCCTAAACCTACCAACGAGACCCGGAGTCATGTACGGCTACACCTTC.

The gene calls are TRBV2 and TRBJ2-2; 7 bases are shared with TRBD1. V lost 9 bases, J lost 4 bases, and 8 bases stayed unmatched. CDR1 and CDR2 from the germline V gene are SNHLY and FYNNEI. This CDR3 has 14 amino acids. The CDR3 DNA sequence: TGTGCCAGACAAATGGGGACAGTCACCGGGGAGCTGTTTTTT. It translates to CARQMGTVTGELFF.

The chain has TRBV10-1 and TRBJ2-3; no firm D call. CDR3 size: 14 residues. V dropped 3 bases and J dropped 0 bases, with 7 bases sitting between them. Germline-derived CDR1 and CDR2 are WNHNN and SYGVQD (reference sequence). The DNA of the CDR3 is TGCGCCAGCAGTGAACTACCCAGCACAGATACGCAGTATTTT. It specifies CASSELPSTDTQYF.

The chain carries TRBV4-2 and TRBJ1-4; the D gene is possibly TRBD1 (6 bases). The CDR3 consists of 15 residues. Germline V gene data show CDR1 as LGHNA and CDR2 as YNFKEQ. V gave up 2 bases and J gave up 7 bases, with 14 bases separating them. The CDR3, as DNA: TGTGCCAGCAGCCAACCTGACAGGCGGGCTGAAAAACTGTTTTTT. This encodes CASSQPDRRAEKLFF.

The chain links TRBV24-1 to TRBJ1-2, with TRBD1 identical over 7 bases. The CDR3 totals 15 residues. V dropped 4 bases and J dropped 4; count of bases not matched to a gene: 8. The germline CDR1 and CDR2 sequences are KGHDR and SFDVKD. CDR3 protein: CATSDPGQARYGYTF. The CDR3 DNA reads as TGTGCCACCAGTGACCCCGGACAGGCCCGCTATGGCTACACCTTC.

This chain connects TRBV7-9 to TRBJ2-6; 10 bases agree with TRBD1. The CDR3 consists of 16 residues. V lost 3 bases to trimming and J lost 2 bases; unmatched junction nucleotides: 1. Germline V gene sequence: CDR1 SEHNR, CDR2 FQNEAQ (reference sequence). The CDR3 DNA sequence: TGTGCCAGCAGCTTCGGGACAGGGGCTGGGGCCAACGTCCTGACTTTC. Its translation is CASSFGTGAGANVLTF.

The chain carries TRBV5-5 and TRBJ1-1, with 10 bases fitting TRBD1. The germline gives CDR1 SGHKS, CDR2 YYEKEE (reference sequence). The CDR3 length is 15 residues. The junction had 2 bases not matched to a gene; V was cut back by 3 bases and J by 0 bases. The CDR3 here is CASSSGTGVNTEAFF. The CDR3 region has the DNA TGTGCCAGCAGCTCCGGGACAGGGGTGAACACTGAAGCTTTCTTT.

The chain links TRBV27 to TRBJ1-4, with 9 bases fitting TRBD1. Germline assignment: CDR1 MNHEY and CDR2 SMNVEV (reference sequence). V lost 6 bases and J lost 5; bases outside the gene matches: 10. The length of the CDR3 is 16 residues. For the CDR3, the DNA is TGTGCCAGCAGCCGAGGGACCGGGACAGGGAATGAAAAACTGTTTTTT. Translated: CASSRGTGTGNEKLFF.

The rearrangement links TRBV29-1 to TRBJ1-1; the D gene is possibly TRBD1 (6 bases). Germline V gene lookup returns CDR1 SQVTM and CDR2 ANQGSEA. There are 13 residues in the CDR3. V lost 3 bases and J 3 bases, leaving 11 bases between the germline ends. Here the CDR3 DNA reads TGCAGCGTTGAGGGCCAGGGGTACACTGAAGCTTTCTTT. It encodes CSVEGQGYTEAFF.

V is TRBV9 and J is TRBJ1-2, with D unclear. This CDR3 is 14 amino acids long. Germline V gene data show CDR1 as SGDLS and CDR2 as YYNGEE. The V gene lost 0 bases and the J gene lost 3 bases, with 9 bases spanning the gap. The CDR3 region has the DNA TGTGCCAGCAGCGTAGAACCACTTGACTATGGCTACACCTTC. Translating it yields CASSVEPLDYGYTF. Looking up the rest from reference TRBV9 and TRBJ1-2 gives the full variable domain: DSGVTQTPKHLITATGQRVTLRCSPRSGDLSVYWYQQSLDQGLQFLIQYYNGEERAKGNILERFSAQQFPDLHSELNLSSLELGDSALYFCASSVEPLDYGYTFGSGTRLTVV.

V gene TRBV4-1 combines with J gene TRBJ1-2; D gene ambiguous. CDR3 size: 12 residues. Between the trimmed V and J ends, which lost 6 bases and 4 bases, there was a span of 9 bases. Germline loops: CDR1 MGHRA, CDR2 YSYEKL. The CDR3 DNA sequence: TGCGCCAGCAGGAGCGAGGCCTATGGCTACACCTTC. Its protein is CASRSEAYGYTF.

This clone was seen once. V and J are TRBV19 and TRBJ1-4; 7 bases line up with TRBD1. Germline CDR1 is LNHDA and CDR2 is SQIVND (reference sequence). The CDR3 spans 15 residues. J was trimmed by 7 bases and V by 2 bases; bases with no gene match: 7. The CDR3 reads CASSISTGNGEKLFF. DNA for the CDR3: TGTGCCAGTAGTATATCGACAGGGAATGGTGAAAAACTGTTTTTT.

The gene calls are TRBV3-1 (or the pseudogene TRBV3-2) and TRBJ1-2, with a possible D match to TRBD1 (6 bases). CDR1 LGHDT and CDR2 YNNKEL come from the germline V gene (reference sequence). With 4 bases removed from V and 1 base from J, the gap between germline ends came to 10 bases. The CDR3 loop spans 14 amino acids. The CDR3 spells CASSLRDINYGYTF. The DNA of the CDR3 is TGTGCCAGCAGCCTCCGGGACATTAACTATGGCTACACCTTC.

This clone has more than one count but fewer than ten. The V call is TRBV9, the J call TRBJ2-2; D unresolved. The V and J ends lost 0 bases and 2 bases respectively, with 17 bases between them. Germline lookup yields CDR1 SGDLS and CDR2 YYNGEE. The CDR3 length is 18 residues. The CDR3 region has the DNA TGTGCCAGCAGCGTAGGTTTTCGCTTTACTACAAACACCGGGGAGCTGTTTTTT. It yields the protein CASSVGFRFTTNTGELFF.

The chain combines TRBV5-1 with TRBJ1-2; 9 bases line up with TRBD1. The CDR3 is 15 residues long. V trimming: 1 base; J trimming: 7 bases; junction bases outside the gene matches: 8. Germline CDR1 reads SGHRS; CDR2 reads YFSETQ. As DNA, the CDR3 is TGCGCCAGCAGCTTGTCCACAGGGGGCGCGGGTGGCTACACCTTC. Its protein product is CASSLSTGGAGGYTF. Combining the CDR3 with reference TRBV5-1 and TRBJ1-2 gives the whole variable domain KAGVTQTPRYLIKTRGQQVTLSCSPISGHRSVSWYQQTPGQGLQFLFEYFSETQRNKGNFPGRFSGRQFSNSRSEMNVSTLELGDSALYLCASSLSTGGAGGYTFGSGTRLTVV.

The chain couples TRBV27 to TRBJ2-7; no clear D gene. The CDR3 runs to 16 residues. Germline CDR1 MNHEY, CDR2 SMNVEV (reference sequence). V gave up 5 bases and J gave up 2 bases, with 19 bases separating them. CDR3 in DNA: TGTGCCAGCAGTCCCCACCGAGCTCCTATGACCTACGAGCAGTACTTC. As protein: CASSPHRAPMTYEQYF.

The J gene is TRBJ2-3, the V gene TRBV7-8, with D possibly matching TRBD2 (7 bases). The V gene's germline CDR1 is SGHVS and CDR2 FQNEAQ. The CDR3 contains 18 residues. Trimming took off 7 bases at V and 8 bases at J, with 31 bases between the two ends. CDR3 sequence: CASTVLVVRNGGPGTQYF. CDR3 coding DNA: TGTGCCAGCACCGTTCTCGTAGTCCGGAACGGGGGGCCGGGTACGCAGTATTTT. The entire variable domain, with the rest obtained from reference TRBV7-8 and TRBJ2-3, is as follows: GAGVSQSPRYKVAKRGQDVALRCDPISGHVSLFWYQQALGQGPEFLTYFQNEAQLDKSGLPSDRFFAERPEGSVSTLKIQRTQQEDSAVYLCASTVLVVRNGGPGTQYFGPGTRLTVL.

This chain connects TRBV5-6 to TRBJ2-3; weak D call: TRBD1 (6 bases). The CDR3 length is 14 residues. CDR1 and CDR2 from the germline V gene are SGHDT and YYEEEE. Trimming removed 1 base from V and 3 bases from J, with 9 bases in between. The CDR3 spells CASSLRGSTDTQYF. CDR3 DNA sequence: TGTGCCAGCAGCTTGAGGGGGAGTACAGATACGCAGTATTTT. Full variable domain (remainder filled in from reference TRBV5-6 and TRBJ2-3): DAGVTQSPTHLIKTRGQQVTLRCSPKSGHDTVSWYQQALGQGPQFIFQYYEEEERQRGNFPDRFSGHQFPNYSSELNVNALLLGDSALYLCASSLRGSTDTQYFGPGTRLTVL.

CDR3: CAWTSGRAWEQYF. CDR3 coding DNA: TGTGCCTGGACTAGCGGGAGGGCCTGGGAGCAGTACTTC. The chain recombines TRBV30 with TRBJ2-7, with 12 bases aligning to TRBD2. This CDR3 is built from 13 residues. V lost 4 bases, J lost 7 bases, and 5 bases stayed unmatched. The germline V gene encodes CDR1 GTSNPN and CDR2 SVGIG (reference sequence).